This T cell receptor beta chain was found in a study of Ad26.COV2.S vaccination and SARS-CoV-2 variants (dated by TCRdb to about 2021). About the full investigation: The specificity and breadth of SARS-CoV-2-reactive T cell receptors after Ad26.COV2.S vaccination were assessed by TCRbeta repertoire sequencing. A total of around 32 samples were included in the TCR-sequenced set, comprising 19 Ad26.COV2.S vaccine recipients, 5 placebo recipients and 8 SARS-CoV-2 convalescent individuals.

Points on this clone: The specificity of this receptor is unknown. One base away there is no much larger clone; base qualities are not given.

The immunoSEQ Assay was the method used to sequence TCRbeta CDR3 regions. After extraction, genomic DNA underwent amplification by bias-controlled multiplex PCR, followed by high-throughput sequencing. Processing in the source paper ran as follows. To quantify the absolute abundance of every unique TCRbeta CDR3 region, sequences were collapsed and filtered. Usable DNA was measured by amplifying reference genes present in all nucleated cells, and TCRbeta template counts were normalized to that usable DNA to estimate T cell fraction. Repertoire TCRs were annotated as SARS-CoV-2-specific when V gene, CDR3 amino acid sequence and J gene were exactly matched to a known reactive TCR set. The reference SARS-CoV-2 TCR set came from MIRA and was filtered for enrichment in COVID-19-positive ImmuneCODE repertoires, removing public or cross-reactive TCRs. Using the MIRA antigens, annotated TCRs were further analysed by specific ORF or by position within an ORF. Breadth was defined as annotated unique rearrangements over total unique productive rearrangements; depth was the summed frequency of those rearrangements. Two-sided Wilcoxon rank-sum tests were applied when comparing TCR breadth between groups. The clones in this table, taken by TCRdb from immuneACCESS, are in-frame only. Not every clone is retained; where verified, under half of the shortfall comes from an unresolved V gene, and the cause of the rest is unknown. V, J and clone size were drawn from that table, and D and trimming were deduced from the DNA. Across this sample there are under 150,000 clones, with around 86% seen only once. The biggest ten clones account for around 5% of the sample.

Findings and caveats that apply to the study as a whole: Vaccine and placebo recipients had comparable non-spike TCR breadth, which fits with the vaccine containing only spike. It was noted by the authors that total T cell responses may have been underestimated by the TCR breadth and depth analyses. After vaccination, substantial breadth of spike-specific CD8+ and CD4+ T cell responses was reported. Higher spike-specific TCR breadth was observed in Ad26.COV2.S recipients than in placebo recipients (P = 0.0014).

The time point label, read with the paper, signifies: individuals recovered from natural SARS-CoV-2 infection. Source: peripheral blood, taken after recovery from COVID-19. The receptor comes from a human donor who had recovered from COVID-19.

The DNA sequence is as follows: TGTGCCAGCAGCTCAGGCTGGGGGCTCTCCTACAATGAGCAGTTCTTC. This sequence encodes CASSSGWGLSYNEQFF. Recombination joined TRBV5-6 with TRBJ2-1; 6 matching bases give a weak D call of TRBD1. Deletion took 3 bases off V and 0 bases off J, with a span of 13 bases between the germline ends. Sequences SGHDT (CDR1) and YYEEEE (CDR2) are obtained from the germline V gene. The CDR3 numbers 16 residues from cysteine through phenylalanine. Here the CDR3 DNA is all that survives: 48 bases in frame from base 1. Supplemented by the reference TRBV5-6 and TRBJ2-1 proteins around the CDR3, the complete variable domain is DAGVTQSPTHLIKTRGQQVTLRCSPKSGHDTVSWYQQALGQGPQFIFQYYEEEERQRGNFPDRFSGHQFPNYSSELNVNALLLGDSALYLCASSSGWGLSYNEQFFGPGTRLTVL.